This T cell receptor (beta chain) emerged from a study of blood T cell repertoires in COVID-19. Assay used: immunoSEQ multiplex PCR; TCRdb lists only in-frame clones, some missing. The sample includes 200,000 to 300,000 clones, approximately 85% of them seen just once. V lost 6 bases and J lost 6; bases outside the gene matches: 12. The CDR3 sequence is 15 residues long. Germline CDR1 SGHTA, CDR2 FQGNSA. The sequenced sample consisted of PBMCs or T cells enriched from blood (not recorded which). This sequence joins TRBV7-2 and TRBJ2-7; 9 nucleotides line up with TRBD1. The clonotype was recovered from a woman aged 50 to 60 with acute COVID-19. CDR3 nucleotide sequence: TGTGCCAGCAGACTGGACAGGGGCGGTTCGCGCGAGCAGTACTTC. Amino acid sequence: CASRLDRGGSREQYF. Filled out from reference TRBV7-2 and TRBJ2-7, the complete variable domain reads GAGVSQSPSNKVTEKGKDVELRCDPISGHTALYWYRQSLGQGLEFLIYFQGNSAPDKSGLPSDRFSAERTGGSVSTLTIQRTQQEDSAVYLCASRLDRGGSREQYFGPGTRLTVT.